This T cell receptor beta chain came from a study of beta chain features in type 1 diabetes. At the level of the study: What patients shared with healthy donors was a similar profile of age, gender and cell yields. Researchers looked at about 110 million sorted cells across all samples. General study results and limits: The naive, central memory and Treg TCRB repertoires looked more alike in patients than they did in healthy donors. Among type 1 diabetes patients, VDJ junctions had fewer insertions and more deletions. There was a moderate but significant shortening of TCRB CDR3s in all four CD4+ subsets of Type 1 diabetes patients.

The count of this clone is one. Its antigen is currently unknown. Expressed TCRB transcripts were sequenced because the isolated RNA had all been reverse transcribed beforehand. The protocol was immunoSEQ multiplex PCR, while the TCRdb copy is restricted to in-frame clones and leaves out a portion. The sample holds more than 12,000 clones, around three fifths seen once. This sequence originates from a woman aged 18-29 years with type 1 diabetes. Sequenced: stem cell memory CD4+ T cells from blood.

The CDR3 region is CASSNTRENTQYF. The CDR3 DNA is TGTGCCAGCAGCAATACTAGGGAGAATACGCAGTATTTT. J is TRBJ2-3 and V is TRBV7-3; weak D call: TRBD2 (5 bases). The CDR3 has 13 residues. Trimming shortened V by 5 bases and J by 7 bases, and 13 bases separated the two germline ends. Germline assignment: CDR1 SGHTA and CDR2 FQGTGA.